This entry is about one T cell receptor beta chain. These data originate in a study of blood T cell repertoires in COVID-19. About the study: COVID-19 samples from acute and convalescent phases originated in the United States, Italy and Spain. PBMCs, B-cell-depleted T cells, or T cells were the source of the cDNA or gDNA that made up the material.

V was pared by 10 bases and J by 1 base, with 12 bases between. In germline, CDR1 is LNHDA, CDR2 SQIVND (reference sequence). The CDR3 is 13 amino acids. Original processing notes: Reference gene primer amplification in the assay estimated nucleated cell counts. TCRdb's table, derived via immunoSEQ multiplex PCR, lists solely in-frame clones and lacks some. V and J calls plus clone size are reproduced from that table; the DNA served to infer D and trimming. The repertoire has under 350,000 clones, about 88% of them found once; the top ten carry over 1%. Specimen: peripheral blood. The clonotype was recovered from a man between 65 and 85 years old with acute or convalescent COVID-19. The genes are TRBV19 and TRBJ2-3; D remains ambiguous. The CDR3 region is CATLQRGTDTQYF. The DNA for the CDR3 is TGTGCCACCCTGCAACGAGGCACAGATACGCAGTATTTT.